This T cell receptor (beta chain) was observed in a study of PD-1 blockade in classical Hodgkin lymphoma. Each of the patients experienced relapse following autologous stem cell transplantation, and their brentuximab vedotin exposure differed. Turning to this clone: Antigen specificity is unknown.

General observations from the study: Researchers reported that CD4+ TCR diversity, though not CD8+, rose significantly by C4D1. Complete responders showed a baseline diversity that resembled the diversity of newly diagnosed patients. Any patient who commenced nivolumab under 1 year after ASCT was excluded.

The table came from immunoSEQ multiplex PCR; TCRdb's copy has only in-frame clones and leaves some out. The table includes about 20,000 clones, about 73% detected once. CDR3 length: 16 residues. V dropped 7 bases and J dropped 9; count of bases not matched to a gene: 15. Per germline, CDR1 SNHLY and CDR2 FYNNEI. This TCR was recovered from a human donor with classical Hodgkin lymphoma. V gene TRBV2 combines with J gene TRBJ2-1; TRBD1 agrees at 10 bases. The sample here was peripheral blood mononuclear cells (PBMCs), taken before the second cycle of nivolumab. CDR3 coding DNA: TGTGCCAGCACGACGGCGGGACAGGGGCGCCTAATTGAGCAGTTCTTC. Its translation is CASTTAGQGRLIEQFF. Full variable domain (missing parts from reference TRBV2 and TRBJ2-1): EPEVTQTPSHQVTQMGQEVILRCVPISNHLYFYWYRQILGQKVEFLVSFYNNEISEKSEIFDDQFSVERPDGSNFTLKIRSTKLEDSAMYFCASTTAGQGRLIEQFFGPGTRLTVL.